The TCR beta chain described here comes from a study of OX40 agonist ivuxolimab in advanced cancers. Broader study findings: Among the nonresponders, some also had low normalized T-cell clonal expansion. Averaging showed that CD8+ T cells had more expanded clones than CD4+ did.

Germline loops: CDR1 LNHDA, CDR2 SQIVND (reference sequence). The length of the CDR3 is 16 residues. Losses at the gene ends were 5 bases for V and 2 bases for J; bases not matched to a gene: 7. With respect to this clone: Its antigen is currently unknown.

Sequenced by immunoSEQ multiplex PCR; TCRdb stores in-frame clones only, minus some. Counted here are about 82,000 clones, 90% to 95% occurring once; the ten biggest clones make up approximately 2.5%. This sequence joins TRBV19 and TRBJ2-7, with 12 bases lining up with TRBD2. The sequence came from an adult with an advanced solid tumor such as melanoma, head and neck, liver or kidney cancer. Sequenced material: CD4+ or CD8+ T cells sorted from blood, taken in a trial of the OX40 agonist ivuxolimab. CDR3: CASSGETSGGAYEQYF. The DNA for the CDR3 is TGTGCCAGTAGTGGGGAGACTAGCGGGGGTGCCTACGAGCAGTACTTC.